The present T cell receptor beta chain was sequenced within a study of T cell repertoires in cytomegalovirus infection. Study summary: Public signatures in TCR beta pointed to CMV infection and matching HLA type.

J lost 9 bases, V lost 5 bases, and 6 bases had no gene match. The CDR3 consists of 14 residues. Overall study results and limits: In two of eight donors, the top clonotype was HLA-C-restricted CMV-specific. People with CMV and the relevant HLA were identified by cumulative public TCR beta family frequency.

Concerning this clonotype itself: Its antigen is undetermined.

TCRdb re-analysed the reads in MiXCR, keeping a single row per CDR3 protein. The repertoire holds around 71,000 distinct CDR3 sequences, with approximately 22% as singletons. This chain joins TRBV12-3 or TRBV12-4 and TRBJ2-1; 11 bases map to TRBD2. The receptor's source is a human donor in good health (CMV status not recorded). Some clones in this sample may be carry-over from other donors' samples. The sequenced sample was CD8+ T cells from cultured PBMCs, obtained from culture after CMV antigen stimulation. CDR3 amino acids: CASSPLAGGVEQFF. The DNA for the CDR3 is TGTGCCAGCAGTCCCCTAGCGGGGGGTGTTGAGCAGTTCTTC.